These 2 T cell receptor beta chains were all obtained from the same sample, sequenced in a study of cytomegalovirus exposure and HLA in healthy donors. PCR was performed using 60 Vbeta and 13 Jbeta primers. Produced via immunoSEQ multiplex PCR; TCRdb's table is partial and in-frame only. The sample has 130,000 or so clones; 85% to 90% are singletons. The material sequenced was PBMCs. These receptors were taken from a woman under 40 in good health and CMV-seropositive.

This chain uses TRBV5-1 with TRBJ2-5; TRBD1 matches at 9 bases. There are 14 residues in the CDR3. J lost 5 bases, V lost 4 bases, and 6 bases had no gene match. The germline gives CDR1 SGHRS, CDR2 YFSETQ. The CDR3 reads CASSQGQGGETQYF. CDR3 DNA: TGCGCCAGCAGCCAGGGACAGGGAGGTGAGACCCAGTACTTC.

The rearrangement joins TRBV5-4 to TRBJ2-2; D may be TRBD1 (7 bases). The V end was cut by 0 bases, the J end by 4 bases, with 13 bases between. The CDR3 covers 16 residues. The V gene's germline CDR1 is SGHNT and CDR2 YYREEE (reference sequence). The CDR3 nucleotides read TGTGCCAGCAGCTTGGGACAGGGAGGTACCACCGGGGAGCTGTTTTTT. This translates into CASSLGQGGTTGELFF. The variable domain in full, completed from reference TRBV5-4 and TRBJ2-2, reads ETGVTQSPTHLIKTRGQQVTLRCSSQSGHNTVSWYQQALGQGPQFIFQYYREEENGRGNFPPRFSGLQFPNYSSELNVNALELDDSALYLCASSLGQGGTTGELFFGEGSRLTVL.